Here is one TCR beta chain with its context. Antigen unknown. The source of the sample is a study of CD4+ T cells in melanoma. Study observations and caveats: In melanoma, neoantigen-specific CD4+ T cells reportedly differed in differentiation state. CD8+ T cell, macrophage and B cell function reportedly correlated with neoantigen-specific CD4+ T cells.

From germline, CDR1 is GTSNPN and CDR2 SVGIG (reference sequence). The CDR3 extends over 15 amino acids. The V segment lost 2 bases and the J segment 6 bases; nucleotides outside the gene matches: 6. Produced via immunoSEQ multiplex PCR; TCRdb's table is partial and in-frame only. The sample comprises fewer than 150,000 clones, about 93% of which are singletons, and 1.5% to 1.9% rests with the top ten. The gene calls are TRBV30 and TRBJ1-5; 11 positions agree with TRBD1. The receptor's source is a human donor with melanoma. The CDR3 DNA is TGTGCCTGGAGTTCAGGGGACAGGGGGTCTCAGCCCCAGCATTTT. The encoded protein is CAWSSGDRGSQPQHF.